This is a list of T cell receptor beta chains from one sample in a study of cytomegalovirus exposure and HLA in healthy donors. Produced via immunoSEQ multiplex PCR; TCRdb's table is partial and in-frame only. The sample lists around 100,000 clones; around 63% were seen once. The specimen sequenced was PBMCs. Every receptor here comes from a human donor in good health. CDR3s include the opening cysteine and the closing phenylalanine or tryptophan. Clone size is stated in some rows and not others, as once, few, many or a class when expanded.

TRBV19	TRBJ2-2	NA	CASSIGGPPNTGELFF
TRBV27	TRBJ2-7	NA	CASSRQGSSYEQYF
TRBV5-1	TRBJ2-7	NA	CASSSRGGASYEQYF
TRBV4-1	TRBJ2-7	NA	CASSPRTGTYEQYF
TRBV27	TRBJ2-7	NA	CASRWASGRIYEQYF
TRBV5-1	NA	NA	CASGWGGTSGFHEQYF
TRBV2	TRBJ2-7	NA	CASSEAQGTGVPYEQYF
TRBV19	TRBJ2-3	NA	CASSGLTSGRASDTQYF
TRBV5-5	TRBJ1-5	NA	CASKMGHNSNQPQHF
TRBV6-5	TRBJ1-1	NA	CASSYSRREVVAFF
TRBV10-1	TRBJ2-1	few	CASSEVIAGGKEFF
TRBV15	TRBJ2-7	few	CATSRDGGRGSSYEQYF
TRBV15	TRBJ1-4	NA	CATSRLSGEKLFF
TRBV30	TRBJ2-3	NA	CAWSVRGRTQYF
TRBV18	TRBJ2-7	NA	CASSPSKGRGSYEQYF
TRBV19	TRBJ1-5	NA	CASSKGGVRQPQHF
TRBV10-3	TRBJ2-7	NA	CAISEPPGRSVYEQYF
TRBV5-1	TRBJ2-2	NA	CASSSAGGINTGELFF
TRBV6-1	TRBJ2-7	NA	CASDVTSGSSYEQYF
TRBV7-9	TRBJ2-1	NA	CASSLKGTSVEQFF
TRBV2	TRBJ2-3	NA	CVSSERHTDTQYF
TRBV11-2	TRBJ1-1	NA	CASSRRAGEAEAFF
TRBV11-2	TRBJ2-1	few	CASRSSGTMNEQFF
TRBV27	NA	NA	CASSLRYSYEQYF
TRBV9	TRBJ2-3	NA	CASSELAGVSDTQYF
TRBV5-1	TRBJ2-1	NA	CASSLRGGSFNEQFF
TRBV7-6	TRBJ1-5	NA	CASSLSGGTLGQPQHF
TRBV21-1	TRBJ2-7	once	CASTKGGEGWHEQYF
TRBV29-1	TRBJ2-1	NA	CSARAAGRAGGQSFF
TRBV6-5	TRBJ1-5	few	CASSSLGQGNQPQHF
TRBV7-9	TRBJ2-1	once	CASSFSGGATSSYNEQFF
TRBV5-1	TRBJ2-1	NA	CASSPGTDFNEQFF
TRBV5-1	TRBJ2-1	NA	CASSTDGSAFNEQFF
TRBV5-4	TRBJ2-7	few	CASSRGLEYEQYF
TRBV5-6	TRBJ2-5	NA	CASSLVFGGLRTQYF
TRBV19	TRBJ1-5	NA	CASSMGRGAGQPQHF
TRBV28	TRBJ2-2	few	CASSLNIGTGSPGELFF
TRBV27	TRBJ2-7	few	CASSSSRPGGYEQYF
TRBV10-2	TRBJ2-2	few	CASSETRDIANTGELFF
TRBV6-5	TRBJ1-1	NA	CASRRGRTNTEAFF
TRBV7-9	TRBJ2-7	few	CASSLPGWEQYF
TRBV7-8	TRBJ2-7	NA	CASSLAGPGSYEQYF
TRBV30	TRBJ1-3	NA	CAWSVATVRSGNTIYF
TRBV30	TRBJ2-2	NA	CAWTPWPGTSGKWGELFF
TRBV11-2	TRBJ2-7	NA	CASGPRGEGSHEQYF